These 5 T cell receptor beta chains came from one sample sequenced in a study of tumor-infiltrating lymphocytes in primary liver carcinoma. The input was 400 to 500 ng total RNA; TCR beta cDNA was made from it with a constant-region primer. Sequencing libraries for TCR beta derived from three nested multiplex PCR rounds that used slightly modified ARM-PCR. Amplification in the first two PCR rounds was performed using TRBV1-TRBV30 forward primers and a C-beta reverse primer for approximately 10 cycles each. TCRdb fed the multiplex PCR reads into MiXCR, producing one record per CDR3 protein. The data hold approximately 300,000 distinct CDR3 sequences, with 65% observed a single time. RNA was extracted from whole blood without cell sorting, alongside germline DNA. The sample was peripheral blood. Receptors were obtained from a man aged 35 to 55 with primary liver carcinoma and hepatitis B virus infection.

This clonotype showed up just a few times. Since a much larger clone is just one base distant, this may be a read error. The J gene is TRBJ2-5, the V gene TRBV12-3 or TRBV12-4; tentative D call: TRBD2 (6 bases). There are 12 residues in the CDR3. Between the trimmed V and J ends, which lost 6 bases and 9 bases, there was a span of 14 bases. CDR3: CASSKSGGAQYF. The DNA of the CDR3 is TGTGCCAGCAGCAAATCCGGAGGGGCCCAGTACTTC.

Turning to this clonotype: A much larger clone lies one base from this, so it may be a read error. The chain employs TRBV5-5 and TRBJ2-1; D ambiguous. The CDR3 is made up of 14 amino acids. Per germline, CDR1 SGHKS and CDR2 YYEKEE (reference sequence). CDR3: CASSAYLFYNGQFF. Written as DNA, the CDR3 is TGTGCCAGCAGCGCCTATCTCTTCTACAATGGGCAGTTCTTC.

A remark on this clonotype: Without the conserved terminal phenylalanine or tryptophan, this CDR3 likely stems from a read error. The chain links TRBV7-8 to TRBJ2-3; D gene ambiguous. Trimming cost V 5 bases and J 4 bases, with 19 bases left between them. The CDR3 contains 16 residues. CDR1 is SGHVS, CDR2 FQNEAQ, per germline. CDR3 in DNA: TGTGCCAGCAGCCCAAGGGTCCCCCCGCCGGCAGATACGCAGTATCTT. It encodes CASSPRVPPPADTQYL.

The genes are TRBV12-3 or TRBV12-4 and TRBJ1-5; D gene ambiguous. The CDR3 length is 15 residues. Between the trimmed V and J ends, which lost 4 bases and 6 bases, there was a span of 16 bases. Here the CDR3 DNA reads TGTGCCAGCAGTTCCCTCTGGGAATCGACTCAGCCCCAGCATTTT. Protein: CASSSLWESTQPQHF.

As to this clonotype: A read error may produce the germline difference seen at one junction end. J is TRBJ2-1 and V is TRBV5-1, with D perhaps TRBD1 (6 bases). This CDR3 has 13 residues. Germline V lookup: CDR1 SGHRS, CDR2 YFSETQ. The CDR3, as DNA: TGCGCCAGCAGGACAGGCCAGAACAATGAGCACTTCTTC. Translating it yields CASRTGQNNEHFF.